The source of this T cell receptor beta chain is a study of blood T cell repertoires in COVID-19. This clone has more than one count but fewer than ten. CDR3 size: 14 residues. J gave up 4 bases and V 9 bases, and 6 bases lay outside the gene matches. Germline V gene data show CDR1 as LNHDA and CDR2 as SQIVND (reference sequence). This table comes from immunoSEQ multiplex PCR, and its TCRdb copy is limited to in-frame clones, with some not included. The sample consists of 200,000 to 250,000 clones, 90% of them appearing once. Sequencing input: PBMCs or T cells enriched from blood (not recorded which). This sequence originates from a young man who had been exposed to COVID-19. V gene TRBV19 combines with J gene TRBJ2-1; TRBD2 aligns across 10 bases. The CDR3 region has the DNA TGTGCCAGCCAAGCGGGGGGGGATTACAATGAGCAGTTCTTC. Protein product: CASQAGGDYNEQFF.